Listed below are T cell receptor beta chains from one sample, sequenced in a study of cytomegalovirus exposure and HLA in healthy donors. Libraries were prepared by immunoSEQ multiplex PCR; TCRdb keeps only in-frame clonotypes and omits some of them. The repertoire has 90,000 to 110,000 clones, about 13% of them found once; the top ten carry roughly 15%. The sample was PBMCs. The receptors shown here come from a man aged 40-49 years in good health and CMV-seropositive. CDR3s leave out the opening cysteine and the closing phenylalanine or tryptophan.

V: TRBV4-1; length: 13; CDR3: ASSQDPGQHSPLH
V: TRBV19; length: 13; CDR3: ASSLLPTGTTEAF
V: TRBV7-2; length: 13; CDR3: ASSLSVGGRQPQH
V: TRBV6-5; length: 11; CDR3: ASSYEPGETQY
V: TRBV27; length: 16; CDR3: ASSSPPGTLGGANVLT
V: TRBV28; length: 12; CDR3: ASRTGGEWETQY
V: TRBV19; length: 10; CDR3: ASRGGPDEAF
V: TRBV6-5; length: 13; CDR3: ASTTGWDGANVLT
V: TRBV4-1; length: 15; CDR3: ASSQSIRDRGYYGYT
V: TRBV27; length: 14; CDR3: ASRGRTGYLQETQY
V: TRBV7-2; length: 13; CDR3: ASSSGFYSNQPQH
V: TRBV6-5; length: 11; CDR3: ASSLNRGTEAF
V: TRBV5-6; length: 12; CDR3: ASSPHATNEKLF
V: TRBV9; length: 13; CDR3: ASSVSGIRTDTQY
V: TRBV12-5; length: 11; CDR3: ASAPSGANVLT
V: TRBV18; length: 13; CDR3: ASSGMAGGSDEQY
V: TRBV4-1; length: 13; CDR3: ASSQGDRASYEQY
V: TRBV5-1; length: 13; CDR3: ASSGWTGGDYGYT
V: TRBV6-5; length: 13; CDR3: ASSPGDRLTYEQY
V: TRBV12-5; length: 14; CDR3: ASSPLGLGDVDTQY
V: TRBV28; length: 15; CDR3: ASSLDALAGENNEQF
V: TRBV6-4; length: 17; CDR3: ASSTIPGLAGGSVETQY
V: TRBV5-1; length: 14; CDR3: ASSSDPGTGLEKLF
V: TRBV5-1; length: 11; CDR3: ASSPAGVGELF
V: TRBV19; length: 15; CDR3: ASSILASGSSYNEQF
V: TRBV5-1; length: 15; CDR3: ASSLWTSGAPYNEQF
V: TRBV14; length: 11; CDR3: ASSPGTVYAHP
V: TRBV7-9; length: 12; CDR3: ASSLTGRAYGYT
V: TRBV4-1; length: 13; CDR3: ASSQAPGNTGELF
V: TRBV4-1; length: 13; CDR3: ASSHKGLGNQPQH
V: TRBV5-1; length: 10; CDR3: ASSAGTGELF
V: TRBV6-5; length: 13; CDR3: ASSYSELLQETQY
V: TRBV7-2; length: 14; CDR3: ASSLEGGTSGRGQF
V: TRBV14; length: 18; CDR3: ASSQTPGQGLAARPDTQY
V: TRBV27; length: 14; CDR3: ASARLRQGADYGYT
V: TRBV25-1; length: 11; CDR3: ASTGHSGNTIY
V: TRBV19; length: 13; CDR3: ASRKGPGLNTEAF
V: TRBV6-5; length: 14; CDR3: ASSYSLAGGSYEQY
V: TRBV7-2; length: 11; CDR3: ASSTGTSKGQF
V: TRBV12-5; length: 13; CDR3: ASGLRQGTNEKLF
V: TRBV9; length: 15; CDR3: ASSPGTSGRDTDTQY
V: TRBV28; length: 13; CDR3: ASSFNGRGYNEQF
V: TRBV4-1; length: 14; CDR3: ASSHGGPRSNQPQH
V: TRBV28; length: 11; CDR3: ASSPGTLYEQY
V: TRBV7-9; length: 13; CDR3: ASSLLAGFQETQY
V: TRBV10-1; length: 13; CDR3: ASSESTGGETEAF
V: TRBV11-2; length: 13; CDR3: ASSSLGGVRDEAF
V: TRBV9; length: 13; CDR3: ASSVGQGRDQPQH
V: TRBV5-8; length: 11; CDR3: ASSFRGNTEAF
V: TRBV5-6; length: 10; CDR3: ASSVGNQPQH
V: TRBV5-1; length: 11; CDR3: ASRHPSGETQY
V: TRBV6-5; length: 13; CDR3: ASSYSSGRGYEQY
V: TRBV19; length: 12; CDR3: ATGQGGQWYEQY
V: TRBV6-6; length: 13; CDR3: ASSYGEGGLRGTD
V: TRBV11-2; length: 14; CDR3: ASSPRGQRGNTEAF
V: TRBV27; length: 13; CDR3: ASSSNTYNSYEQY
V: TRBV7-2; length: 14; CDR3: ASSSQTGRSNYGYT
V: TRBV11-3; length: 12; CDR3: ASSPGGSSYEQY
V: TRBV2; length: 11; CDR3: ASRFLAGNEQY